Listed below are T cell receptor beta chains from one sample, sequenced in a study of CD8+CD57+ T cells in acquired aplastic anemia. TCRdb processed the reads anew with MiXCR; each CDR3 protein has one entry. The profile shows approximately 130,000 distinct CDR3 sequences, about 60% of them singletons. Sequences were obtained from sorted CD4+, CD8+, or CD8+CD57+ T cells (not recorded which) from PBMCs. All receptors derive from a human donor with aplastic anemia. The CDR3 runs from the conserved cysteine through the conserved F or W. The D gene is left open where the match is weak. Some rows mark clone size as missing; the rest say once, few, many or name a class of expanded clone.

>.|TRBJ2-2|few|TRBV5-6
TGTGCCAGCAGCCCGACGGCCGGGGAGCTGTTTTTT
CASSPTAGELFF
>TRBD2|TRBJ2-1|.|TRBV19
TGTGCCAGTAGTATAGACTCGAGCGGGGGGATGGGGGATGAGCAGTTCTTC
CASSIDSSGGMGDEQFF
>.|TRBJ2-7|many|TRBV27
TGTGCCAGCAGACGAAGGGGACCCCTCTACGAGCAGTACTTC
CASRRRGPLYEQYF
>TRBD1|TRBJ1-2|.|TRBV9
TGTGCCAGCAGCGTAGCGTCGGGACAGATTACCTATGGCTACACCTTC
CASSVASGQITYGYTF
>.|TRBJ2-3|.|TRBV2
TGTGCCAGCAAAGGGACGGCCCAGACAGATACGCAGTATTTT
CASKGTAQTDTQYF
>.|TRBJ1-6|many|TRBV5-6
TGTGCCAGCAGCTTCTTCATAAGGGACTATAATTCACCCCTCCACTTT
CASSFFIRDYNSPLHF
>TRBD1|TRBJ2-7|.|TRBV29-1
TGCAGCGTTGAAGAAGGGGACAGCTACGAGCAGTACTTC
CSVEEGDSYEQYF
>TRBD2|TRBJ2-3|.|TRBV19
TGTGCCAGTAGTATTAATCTCCTAGCGGGAGGAAAGACGCAGTATTTT
CASSINLLAGGKTQYF
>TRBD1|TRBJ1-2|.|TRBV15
TGTGCCACCAGCCCGGACAGGAGCACTAACTATGGCTACACCTTC
CATSPDRSTNYGYTF
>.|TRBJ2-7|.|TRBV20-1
TGCAGTGCTAGAGGGGAACGGGCCTACGAGCGGTACTTC
CSARGERAYERYF
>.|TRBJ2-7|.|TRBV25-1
TGTGCCAGCAGTGTGCGGGGCACCGGGACGGGGGACTACGAGCAGTACTTC
CASSVRGTGTGDYEQYF
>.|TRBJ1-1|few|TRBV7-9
TGTGCCAGCAGCTTAGGGACGGCTAACACTGAAGCTTTCTTT
CASSLGTANTEAFF
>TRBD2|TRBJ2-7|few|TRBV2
TGTGCCAGCACCGGGGGGGACGAGCAGTACTTC
CASTGGDEQYF
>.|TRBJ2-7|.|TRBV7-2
TGTGCCAGCAGCTCCGGGTTCCCCTACGAGCAGTACTTC
CASSSGFPYEQYF
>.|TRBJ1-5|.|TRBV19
TGTGCCAGTAGTATGGGACGGCTCAATCAGCCCCAGCATTTT
CASSMGRLNQPQHF
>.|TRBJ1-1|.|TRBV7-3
TGTGCCAGCAGCCTTGGAGGGTGGGGCACTGAAGCTTTCTTT
CASSLGGWGTEAFF
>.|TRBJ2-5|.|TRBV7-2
TGTGCCAGCAGCTTGTCGCTGGGATCGGGAGAGACCCAGTACTTC
CASSLSLGSGETQYF
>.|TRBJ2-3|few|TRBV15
TGTGCCACCAGCAGAGCCACAGATACGCAGTATTTT
CATSRATDTQYF
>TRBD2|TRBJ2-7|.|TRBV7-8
TGTGCCAGCAGCGGTAGCGGGTACTACGAGCAGTACTTC
CASSGSGYYEQYF
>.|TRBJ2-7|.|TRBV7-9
TGTGCCAGCAGCCCTTCTGGACTCTTCTACGAGCAGTACTTC
CASSPSGLFYEQYF
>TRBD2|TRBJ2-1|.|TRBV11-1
TGTGCCAGCAGCTCCGCCGGGACTAGCGGGGGTTACAATGAGCAGTTCTTC
CASSSAGTSGGYNEQFF
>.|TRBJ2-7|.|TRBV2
TGTGCCAGCAGTTCGGAGCCCAGACCCTTCGGGGAGCAGCACTTC
CASSSEPRPFGEQHF
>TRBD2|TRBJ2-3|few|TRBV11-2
TGTGCCAGCAGCCACGATAGCGGGGGCACAGATACGCAGTATTTT
CASSHDSGGTDTQYF
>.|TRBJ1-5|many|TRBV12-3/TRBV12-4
TGTGCCAGCAGTTGGCACAGGGAGGATCAGCCCCAGCATTTT
CASSWHREDQPQHF
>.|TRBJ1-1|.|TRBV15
TGTGCCACCAGCAATTGGCCCCTGAACACTGAAGCTTTCTTT
CATSNWPLNTEAFF
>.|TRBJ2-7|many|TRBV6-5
TGTGCCAGCAGTTACTCGGGGCACGAGCAGTACTTC
CASSYSGHEQYF
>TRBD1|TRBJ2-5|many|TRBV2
TGTGCCAGCAGTGAAGGCAGGGGGCTGCAAGAGACCCAGTACTTC
CASSEGRGLQETQYF
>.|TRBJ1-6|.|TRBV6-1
TGTGCCAGCAGTGCGGTGGAAGCCTATAATTCACCCCTCCACTTT
CASSAVEAYNSPLHF